The rows below give T cell receptor beta chains drawn from one sample of a study of cytomegalovirus exposure and HLA in healthy donors. Assay: immunoSEQ multiplex PCR; the TCRdb copy retains only in-frame clones and omits some. Counted here are a few hundred thousand clones, around nine tenths occurring once; the ten biggest clones make up about 1.8%. Material for sequencing was PBMCs. All receptors derive from a girl aged 2 to 10 in good health and CMV-seronegative. CDR3s leave out the opening cysteine and the closing phenylalanine or tryptophan. A D gene is named only where the DNA matches it firmly. Clone size is shown for a subset of rows, as once, few, many or a class of expanded clone.

>NA|TRBV30|TRBJ1-3|NA
AWSTFPRDTSGNTIY
>TRBD1|TRBV5-4|TRBJ2-7|once
ASSLGTGASYEQY
>TRBD2|TRBV6-6|TRBJ2-3|NA
ASNLGTSGSTDTQY
>NA|TRBV6-1|TRBJ1-5|NA
ASSEGIGAGQPQH
>NA|TRBV5-6|TRBJ1-1|NA
ASSLGPGTTEAF
>TRBD1|TRBV7-9|TRBJ1-5|few
ASSQTGDQPQH
>NA|TRBV6-1|TRBJ1-2|NA
ASTPWGDKGYT
>TRBD1|TRBV5-6|TRBJ1-2|NA
ASSWTLWTGINYGYT
>NA|TRBV5-1|TRBJ2-2|NA
ASSGTPKAGELF
>TRBD1|TRBV7-2|TRBJ1-2|NA
ASSAGQGRQGVYGYT
>TRBD2|TRBV19|TRBJ2-3|NA
ASSASGTTDTQY
>NA|TRBV19|TRBJ1-2|NA
ASSIPSGGGYT
>TRBD2|TRBV27|TRBJ2-1|once
ASSFSSGRYNEQF
>TRBD2|TRBV7-6|TRBJ2-5|NA
ASSQRGGRVQETQY
>NA|TRBV15|TRBJ1-2|few
ATSRDSVGYT
>NA|TRBV6-5|TRBJ1-2|NA
ASSYSRTSSYGYT
>TRBD1|TRBV10-3|TRBJ1-3|NA
AISADRAGNTIY
>TRBD2|TRBV15|TRBJ2-3|NA
ATTGGSTDTQY
>TRBD1|TRBV15|TRBJ1-2|NA
ATSTDRGLKSGYT
>NA|TRBV5-3|TRBJ2-7|NA
ARSQGFKMGYEQY
>TRBD2|TRBV5-5|TRBJ2-3|NA
ASSTPGTSGGSTDTQY
>TRBD1|TRBV4-2|TRBJ2-2|NA
ASSQDRLDRAGELF
>TRBD1|TRBV2|TRBJ2-3|NA
ATLTGTELTDTQY
>TRBD1|TRBV27|TRBJ1-5|NA
ASRTLGGYGNQPQH
>NA|TRBV5-4|TRBJ1-2|NA
ASSLESVQGLANYGYT
>NA|TRBV19|TRBJ1-1|NA
ASSIEAARTNTEAF
>TRBD1|TRBV7-8|TRBJ1-2|NA
ASSLTGKTNGYT
>NA|TRBV27|TRBJ2-1|NA
ASSLSGFSSYNEQF
>NA|TRBV10-2|TRBJ2-7|NA
ATATSGQSYEQY
>TRBD2|TRBV11-1|TRBJ2-1|NA
ASSLERGGSYNEQF
>TRBD2|TRBV20-1|TRBJ2-7|NA
SAWGGEQY
>TRBD1|TRBV5-1|TRBJ2-5|NA
ASKETGVGETQY
>NA|TRBV28|TRBJ1-6|NA
ASSTPRDSYNSPLH
>NA|TRBV18|TRBJ1-1|NA
ASSQNSPTEAF
>NA|TRBV4-1|TRBJ2-2|once
ASSLVPPEGGAGELF
>TRBD2|TRBV5-4|TRBJ2-7|NA
ASSASIAGAYEQY
>NA|TRBV7-2|TRBJ2-3|NA
ASRVGGKTDTQY
>NA|TRBV5-4|TRBJ2-6|few
ASSEGFAGANVLT
>NA|TRBV5-4|TRBJ2-3|NA
ASSSQPSTDTQY
>NA|TRBV29-1|TRBJ1-1|NA
SAMNTEAF
>TRBD1|TRBV2|TRBJ2-7|NA
ASRDRAYEQY
>NA|TRBV28|TRBJ1-5|NA
ASSLEASVRGGQPQH
>TRBD2|TRBV7-2|TRBJ2-7|NA
ASSLVAGESYEQY
>NA|TRBV30|TRBJ2-1|NA
AWRSYRGAGVGSSPQSHEQF
>NA|TRBV9|TRBJ2-2|NA
ASSVRGRNTGELF
>NA|TRBV9|TRBJ2-1|NA
ASSAEDTSYNEQF
>NA|TRBV14|TRBJ1-2|NA
ASSQGENYGYT
>TRBD1|TRBV5-6|TRBJ2-5|NA
ASREGANVETQY